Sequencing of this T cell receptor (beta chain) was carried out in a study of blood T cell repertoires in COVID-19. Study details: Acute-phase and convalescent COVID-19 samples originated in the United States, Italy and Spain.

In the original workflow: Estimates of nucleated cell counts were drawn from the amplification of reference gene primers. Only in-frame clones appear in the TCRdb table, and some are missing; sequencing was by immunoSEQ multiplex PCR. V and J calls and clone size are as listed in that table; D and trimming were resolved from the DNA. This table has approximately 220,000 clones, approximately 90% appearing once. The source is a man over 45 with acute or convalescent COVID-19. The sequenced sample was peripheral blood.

For the CDR3, the DNA is TGTGCCAGCAGCTTAGCAAAAGGATGGGGGGCTGGAAACACCATATATTTT. This translates into CASSLAKGWGAGNTIYF. V is TRBV7-8 and J is TRBJ1-3, with D maybe TRBD1 (5 bases). Germline CDR1 is SGHVS and CDR2 is FQNEAQ. The CDR3 runs to 17 residues. V was shortened by 0 bases and J by 2 bases, with 14 bases between the two germline ends.